The 25 T cell receptor beta chains below come from one sample, sequenced in a study of CD8+ T cells in alopecia areata. Following extraction, RNA underwent reverse transcription to cDNA, which served as the sequencing template. Repertoires were generated with immunoSEQ multiplex PCR, while TCRdb's copy carries only in-frame clones and drops some. The sample records about 110,000 clones, 56% being singletons. Described treatment: oral pan-JAK inhibitor, 5-10 mg twice daily. The starting material was CD4+ T cells sorted from blood, obtained at week 24, from a patient treated with tofacitinib. Every receptor here comes from a human donor with alopecia areata.

CDR3 DNA sequence: TGTGCCAGCAATCGAGGGACATCGACCGGGGAGCTGTTTTTT. Its translation is CASNRGTSTGELFF. The chain combines TRBV2 with TRBJ2-2, with D possibly TRBD1 on 6 matching bases. The germline V gene encodes CDR1 SNHLY and CDR2 FYNNEI. Trimming shortened V by 7 bases and J by 5 bases, and 14 bases separated the two germline ends. The CDR3 extends over 14 amino acids.

For the CDR3, the DNA is TGTGCCAGCAGCACCAGCCCGGGACAGCCACTTTCACCCCTCCACTTT. Translating gives CASSTSPGQPLSPLHF. V gene TRBV9 combines with J gene TRBJ1-6; 7 positions agree with TRBD1. This CDR3 contains 16 residues. Germline CDR1 and CDR2: SGDLS and YYNGEE. V shed 4 bases, J shed 9 bases, and the junction held 13 bases outside the gene matches.

The chain recombines TRBV29-1 with TRBJ1-1; D gene ambiguous. V lost 3 bases and J 6 bases, leaving 14 bases between the germline ends. The V gene's germline CDR1 is SQVTM and CDR2 ANQGSEA. The CDR3 length is 13 residues. The chain's CDR3 is CSVDIGGGPEAFF. In DNA, the CDR3 is TGCAGCGTTGATATTGGAGGAGGGCCTGAAGCTTTCTTT.

The chain couples TRBV6-5 to TRBJ2-2; D gene uncertain. From germline, CDR1 is MNHEY and CDR2 SVGAGI. V dropped 2 bases and J dropped 5 bases, with 9 bases sitting between them. CDR3 length equals 14 residues. The CDR3 sequence: CASSYLQPTGELFF. The CDR3 region has the DNA TGTGCCAGCAGTTACCTGCAGCCTACCGGGGAGCTGTTTTTT.

In its sample, this clone was seen a few times. This chain uses TRBV30 with TRBJ1-6; TRBD1 matches 7 bases. This CDR3 has 16 amino acids. V was pared by 2 bases and J by 4 bases, with 8 bases of the junction left unmatched. Germline V gives CDR1 GTSNPN, CDR2 SVGIG (reference sequence). CDR3 residues: CAWSFRDSSYNSPLHF. The CDR3 bases are TGTGCCTGGAGTTTCCGGGACAGTAGTTATAATTCACCCCTCCACTTT.

The rearrangement joins TRBV27 to TRBJ1-2; D is unresolved. The CDR3 runs 15 residues. Germline CDR1 MNHEY, CDR2 SMNVEV (reference sequence). The V gene lost 6 bases and the J gene lost 3 bases, with 17 bases spanning the gap. DNA of the CDR3: TGTGCCAGCAGATCAGCTGGTGAACCGGACTATGGCTACACCTTC. Its translation: CASRSAGEPDYGYTF.

This clone came up a few times. V gene TRBV7-9 combines with J gene TRBJ1-2; D perhaps matches TRBD1 (6 bases). Germline assignment: CDR1 SEHNR and CDR2 FQNEAQ (reference sequence). V lost 11 bases to trimming and J lost 8 bases, with 15 bases between them. This CDR3 is 11 amino acids long. This CDR3 reads CAASRGGGYTF. CDR3 in DNA: TGTGCCGCTAGCAGGGGAGGCGGCTACACCTTC.

The V call is TRBV14, the J call TRBJ2-2; D possibly corresponds to TRBD1 (6 bases). The CDR3 length is 15 residues. Germline V lookup: CDR1 SGHDN, CDR2 FVKESK. Deletions cut 3 bases from V and 1 base from J, with 9 bases between. This chain's CDR3 is CASSQFRGNTGELFF. In DNA, the CDR3 is TGTGCCAGCAGCCAGTTCAGGGGGAACACCGGGGAGCTGTTTTTT.

V and J are TRBV7-9 and TRBJ2-5; 7 nucleotides line up with TRBD1. Trimming cost V 5 bases and J 4 bases; bases outside gene matches: 16. Germline V gives CDR1 SEHNR, CDR2 FQNEAQ (reference sequence). The CDR3 has 17 residues. CDR3 protein: CASSRGSRQGKGETQYF. CDR3 nucleotide sequence: TGTGCCAGCAGCAGAGGGTCCAGACAGGGCAAGGGAGAGACCCAGTACTTC.

This clone was counted a few times. This sequence joins TRBV7-2 and TRBJ2-7, with D possibly being TRBD2 (6 bases). Germline values: CDR1 SGHTA, CDR2 FQGNSA. The CDR3 is made up of 13 amino acids. Trimming took off 5 bases at V and 4 bases at J, with 12 bases between the two ends. DNA of the CDR3: TGTGCCAGCAGCCGGGACTGGTTGTACGAGCAGTACTTC. It codes for CASSRDWLYEQYF.

This clone was observed a few times. The CDR3 loop is CASSLGTGMAYEQYF. The DNA for the CDR3 is TGTGCCAGCAGCTTAGGGACAGGGATGGCCTACGAGCAGTACTTC. The chain carries TRBV7-2 and TRBJ2-7; TRBD1 agrees at 8 bases. Germline CDR1 SGHTA, CDR2 FQGNSA. V dropped 1 base and J dropped 2; count of bases not matched to a gene: 4. The CDR3 extends over 15 amino acids.

The rearrangement links TRBV15 to TRBJ2-7; 10 bases are a match to TRBD1. Germline assignment: CDR1 LNHNV and CDR2 YYDKDF (reference sequence). The length of the CDR3 is 17 residues. V lost 1 base and J lost 5; bases outside the gene matches: 11. CDR3 coding DNA: TGTGCCACCAGCAGAGCCTTATTAGGGACAGGGGTGGACGAGCAGTACTTC. Its translation is CATSRALLGTGVDEQYF. Full variable domain (missing parts from reference TRBV15 and TRBJ2-7): DAMVIQNPRYQVTQFGKPVTLSCSQTLNHNVMYWYQQKSSQAPKLLFHYYDKDFNNEADTPDNFQSRRPNTSFCFLDIRSPGLGDTAMYLCATSRALLGTGVDEQYFGPGTRLTVT.

This chain links TRBV30 with TRBJ1-1; D unresolved. Germline loops: CDR1 GTSNPN, CDR2 SVGIG (reference sequence). This CDR3 has 14 residues. V was trimmed by 3 bases and J by 3 bases, leaving 14 bases between them. The CDR3 loop reads CAWSGSNRHTEAFF. CDR3 sequence (DNA): TGTGCCTGGAGCGGGAGTAACCGCCACACTGAAGCTTTCTTT.

This clone has more than one count but fewer than ten. This chain uses TRBV13 with TRBJ1-1; D is undetermined. V was pared by 11 bases and J by 2 bases, with 27 bases between. This CDR3 region has 17 residues. Germline V CDR1 and CDR2: PRHDT, FYEKMQ (reference sequence). CDR3 protein: CASAGGSELRINTEAFF. The CDR3 nucleotides read TGTGCCTCCGCGGGTGGGTCGGAACTTAGAATAAACACTGAAGCTTTCTTT.

J is TRBJ2-3 and V is TRBV29-1; no clear D gene. The CDR3 is 12 amino acids. Germline assignment: CDR1 SQVTM and CDR2 ANQGSEA. V lost 4 bases to trimming and J lost 4 bases, with 9 bases between them. The CDR3: CSVAAYADTQYF. The CDR3 nucleotides read TGCAGCGTTGCAGCCTACGCAGATACGCAGTATTTT.

This clone was seen only a few times. This chain joins TRBV2 and TRBJ2-7; TRBD1 matches 11 bases. This CDR3 contains 14 residues. The trim removed 5 bases at V and 5 bases at J, leaving 5 bases unmatched. The germline V gene has CDR1 SNHLY and CDR2 FYNNEI. CDR3 loop: CASSFGQGANEQYF. The CDR3 DNA sequence: TGTGCCAGCAGTTTCGGACAGGGGGCGAACGAGCAGTACTTC.

This chain connects TRBV27 to TRBJ1-3; TRBD1 is a possible D gene (6 bases). Germline-derived CDR1 and CDR2 are MNHEY and SMNVEV (reference sequence). The length of the CDR3 is 15 residues. V lost 5 bases and J lost 4, with 15 bases in between. In DNA form, the CDR3 reads TGTGCCAGCAGTCCACAGGGAGTTGGAGGAAACACCATATATTTT. Its protein is CASSPQGVGGNTIYF.

This clone was observed a handful of times. The genes are TRBV7-2 and TRBJ2-5, with D perhaps TRBD2 (5 bases). The length of the CDR3 is 14 residues. Germline loops: CDR1 SGHTA, CDR2 FQGNSA. V was trimmed by 1 base and J by 5 bases, leaving 11 bases between them. The chain's CDR3 is CASSLESSRETQYF. The CDR3 coding sequence is TGTGCCAGCAGCTTAGAGTCTAGCAGGGAGACCCAGTACTTC.

V is TRBV6-1 and J is TRBJ2-2; D not certain. Germline CDR1 reads MNHNS; CDR2 reads SASEGT. The CDR3 has 13 residues. Trimming pared 10 bases from V and 5 bases from J, leaving 14 bases between. As DNA, the CDR3 is TGTGCCACGGGTCAGTCCCCGACCGGGGAGCTGTTTTTT. Protein sequence: CATGQSPTGELFF.

This chain joins TRBV4-2 and TRBJ1-6; D call uncertain. This CDR3 contains 12 residues. V was trimmed by 0 bases and J by 9 bases, leaving 3 bases between them. Germline assignment: CDR1 LGHNA and CDR2 YNFKEQ. CDR3 amino acids: CASSQEASPLHF. The CDR3 nucleotides are TGTGCCAGCAGCCAAGAAGCTTCACCCCTCCACTTT.

This chain connects TRBV7-9 to TRBJ1-5; 10 bases are shared with TRBD1. This CDR3 spans 18 amino acids. V was clipped by 1 base and J by 0 bases; unmatched bases: 6. Germline V gene sequence: CDR1 SEHNR, CDR2 FQNEAQ (reference sequence). The CDR3 region is CASSLDLGQGYSNQPQHF. The CDR3 nucleotides are TGTGCCAGCAGCTTAGACTTGGGACAGGGGTATAGCAATCAGCCCCAGCATTTT.

This chain joins TRBV29-1 and TRBJ2-7; D is uncertain. This CDR3 has 14 amino acids. CDR1 SQVTM and CDR2 ANQGSEA come from the germline V gene. With 6 bases removed from V and 2 bases from J, the gap between germline ends came to 17 bases. The CDR3 coding sequence is TGCAGCGTACTACTGCCGTGGGCAACCTACGAGCAGTACTTC. This sequence encodes CSVLLPWATYEQYF.

This clone was counted a few times. The rearrangement links TRBV30 to TRBJ1-3; 7 nucleotides line up with TRBD1. V was clipped by 2 bases and J by 4 bases; unmatched bases: 5. Germline CDR1 reads GTSNPN; CDR2 reads SVGIG (reference sequence). CDR3 length: 14 amino acids. The CDR3 DNA sequence: TGTGCCTGGAGTTCCGGGACAGCGGGAAACACCATATATTTT. Translated: CAWSSGTAGNTIYF.

The rearrangement uses TRBV7-9 and TRBJ1-1, with D possibly being TRBD1 (5 bases). There are 12 residues in the CDR3. V was clipped by 7 bases and J by 4 bases, with 10 bases between them. CDR1 and CDR2 (germline): SEHNR, FQNEAQ (reference sequence). In DNA form, the CDR3 reads TGTGCCAGCACCATCGGGGGCACTGAAGCTTTCTTT. Translation: CASTIGGTEAFF.

Concerning this clone itself: Mismatch with germline at one junction end may stem from a read error. V gene TRBV27 combines with J gene TRBJ1-6; possible D gene TRBD1, 6 bases. The CDR3 spans 14 residues. The germline gives CDR1 MNHEY, CDR2 SMNVEV (reference sequence). The CDR3 protein is CVSSKQGRNSPLHF. In nucleotides, the CDR3 is TGTGTCAGCAGCAAACAGGGACGTAATTCACCCCTCCACTTT.